The rows below give T cell receptor beta chains drawn from one sample of a study of neoadjuvant anti-PD-1 for oral cavity cancer. Repertoires were generated with immunoSEQ multiplex PCR, while TCRdb's copy carries only in-frame clones and drops some. The sample yields about 6,900 clones, 75% seen once. The sequenced sample was PBMCs, obtained before nivolumab (anti-PD-1) treatment. Receptor source: a person between 40 and 85 years old with oral cavity squamous cell carcinoma. Each CDR3 is given with its conserved first and last residue. A D gene is named only where the DNA matches it firmly. The size of a clone is reported for some rows only, either as once, few or many, or as a class for expanded clones.

cdr3_aa: CASSPGLAGGQNTGELFF
cdr3_nt: TGTGCCAGCAGCCCGGGACTAGCGGGGGGGCAGAACACCGGGGAGCTGTTTTTT
v_call: TRBV11-2
d_call: TRBD2
clone_size: NA
j_call: TRBJ2-2

cdr3_aa: CAWKGEMNTEAFF
cdr3_nt: TGTGCCTGGAAAGGAGAAATGAACACTGAAGCTTTCTTT
v_call: TRBV30
d_call: NA
clone_size: NA
j_call: TRBJ1-1

cdr3_aa: CASSQLAGNLQETQYF
cdr3_nt: TGCGCCAGCAGCCAGCTAGCGGGGAACCTTCAAGAGACCCAGTACTTC
v_call: TRBV4-1
d_call: TRBD2
clone_size: NA
j_call: TRBJ2-5

cdr3_aa: CASSSPTDIAKNIQYF
cdr3_nt: TGTGCCAGCAGCTCCCCGACAGATATAGCCAAAAACATTCAGTACTTC
v_call: TRBV5-4
d_call: NA
clone_size: NA
j_call: TRBJ2-4

cdr3_aa: CASTHPGGETQYF
cdr3_nt: TGTGCCAGCACTCACCCGGGGGGGGAGACCCAGTACTTC
v_call: TRBV6-6
d_call: TRBD2
clone_size: NA
j_call: TRBJ2-5

cdr3_aa: CAWSVVGNQPQHF
cdr3_nt: TGTGCCTGGAGTGTCGTGGGCAATCAGCCCCAGCATTTT
v_call: TRBV30
d_call: NA
clone_size: few
j_call: TRBJ1-5

cdr3_aa: CASSPPNTGELFF
cdr3_nt: TGTGCCAGCAGCCCCCCTAACACCGGGGAGCTGTTTTTT
v_call: TRBV11-3
d_call: NA
clone_size: NA
j_call: TRBJ2-2

cdr3_aa: CASSQDSPPDTQYF
cdr3_nt: TGCGCCAGCAGCCAAGATTCCCCTCCAGATACGCAGTATTTT
v_call: TRBV4-1
d_call: NA
clone_size: NA
j_call: TRBJ2-3

cdr3_aa: CASSPLGPNTEAFF
cdr3_nt: TGTGCCAGCAGCCCTCTGGGCCCGAACACTGAAGCTTTCTTT
v_call: TRBV7-3
d_call: NA
clone_size: NA
j_call: TRBJ1-1

cdr3_aa: CASSLGRGEETQYF
cdr3_nt: TGTGCCAGCAGCCTCGGGCGGGGGGAAGAGACCCAGTACTTC
v_call: TRBV7-2
d_call: TRBD2
clone_size: NA
j_call: TRBJ2-5

cdr3_aa: CASRTTGGELYEQYF
cdr3_nt: TGTGCCAGCAGAACGACAGGGGGAGAACTTTACGAGCAGTACTTC
v_call: TRBV27
d_call: TRBD1
clone_size: NA
j_call: TRBJ2-7

cdr3_aa: CASSVGNYGYTF
cdr3_nt: TGTGCCAGCAGCGTGGGAAACTATGGCTACACCTTC
v_call: TRBV9
d_call: NA
clone_size: NA
j_call: TRBJ1-2

cdr3_aa: CASSGHIDTEAFF
cdr3_nt: TGTGCCAGCAGTGGACACATAGACACTGAAGCTTTCTTT
v_call: TRBV6-1
d_call: NA
clone_size: NA
j_call: TRBJ1-1

cdr3_aa: CASSQPRQGQSYGYTF
cdr3_nt: TGCGCCAGCAGCCAACCAAGACAGGGACAATCCTATGGCTACACCTTC
v_call: TRBV4-1
d_call: TRBD1
clone_size: few
j_call: TRBJ1-2

cdr3_aa: CASSLTSGGDSYEQYF
cdr3_nt: TGTGCCAGCAGTCTGACTAGCGGGGGGGACTCCTACGAGCAGTACTTC
v_call: TRBV28
d_call: TRBD2
clone_size: NA
j_call: TRBJ2-7

cdr3_aa: CASSGRTGGLNSPLHF
cdr3_nt: TGTGCCAGTAGTGGGAGGACAGGGGGCCTTAATTCACCCCTCCACTTT
v_call: TRBV19
d_call: TRBD1
clone_size: NA
j_call: TRBJ1-6

cdr3_aa: CASTPDRGRAEAFF
cdr3_nt: TGTGCCAGTACCCCGGACAGGGGGCGGGCTGAAGCTTTCTTT
v_call: TRBV19
d_call: TRBD1
clone_size: NA
j_call: TRBJ1-1

cdr3_aa: CASTKIQGGNEKLFF
cdr3_nt: TGTGCCAGCACCAAAATACAGGGCGGGAATGAAAAACTGTTTTTT
v_call: TRBV7-9
d_call: NA
clone_size: NA
j_call: TRBJ1-4

cdr3_aa: CASSLRRDLNTGELFF
cdr3_nt: TGTGCCAGCAGCTTAAGGCGGGACCTGAACACCGGGGAGCTGTTTTTT
v_call: TRBV7-2
d_call: NA
clone_size: NA
j_call: TRBJ2-2

cdr3_aa: CASTTDRNIQYF
cdr3_nt: TGTGCCAGCACCACTGACAGGAACATTCAGTACTTC
v_call: TRBV7-2
d_call: NA
clone_size: NA
j_call: TRBJ2-4

cdr3_aa: CASSATATTNYGYTF
cdr3_nt: TGTGCCAGTAGTGCAACAGCTACAACTAACTATGGCTACACCTTC
v_call: TRBV19
d_call: NA
clone_size: NA
j_call: TRBJ1-2

cdr3_aa: CASSPLEPGSDYEQYF
cdr3_nt: TGTGCCAGCAGCCCACTAGAACCGGGCTCGGACTACGAGCAGTACTTC
v_call: TRBV6-6
d_call: NA
clone_size: NA
j_call: TRBJ2-7

cdr3_aa: CASSLEVSGQGHEKLFF
cdr3_nt: TGTGCCAGCAGCTTAGAGGTCTCCGGACAGGGGCATGAAAAACTGTTTTTT
v_call: TRBV7-9
d_call: TRBD1
clone_size: NA
j_call: TRBJ1-4

cdr3_aa: CASSAGTSYDTQYF
cdr3_nt: TGTGCCAGCAGTGCCGGGACTAGCTACGATACGCAGTATTTT
v_call: TRBV2
d_call: TRBD2
clone_size: once
j_call: TRBJ2-3

cdr3_aa: CASSRPRTGTSKEKLFF
cdr3_nt: TGTGCCAGCAGTCGTCCAAGGACAGGGACATCGAAGGAAAAACTGTTTTTT
v_call: TRBV28
d_call: TRBD1
clone_size: NA
j_call: TRBJ1-4

cdr3_aa: CAIAGGLTDTQYF
cdr3_nt: TGTGCCATCGCGGGGGGGCTCACAGATACGCAGTATTTT
v_call: TRBV10-3
d_call: TRBD2
clone_size: NA
j_call: TRBJ2-3